These T cell receptor beta chains were read from a single sample in a study of regulatory T cells in long-lasting Graves disease. MiXCR, applied by TCRdb to the multiplex PCR reads, yields one record per CDR3 protein. This sample carries more than 300,000 distinct CDR3 sequences, about 19% of them seen once, and the ten largest clones take less than 35%. Sequencing used peripheral blood mononuclear cells (PBMCs), obtained when the disease was refractory, from a patient treated with antithyroid drugs. These receptors were taken from a female donor with Graves disease. Each CDR3 is given with its conserved first and last residue. Each record gives: J gene, clone size, V gene, D gene, CDR3 DNA, CDR3 protein. A D gene is named only where the DNA matches it firmly. Clone sizes are given selectively: once, few, many, or a class where the clone is expanded.

TRBJ2-7 many TRBV27 TRBD2 TGTGCCAGCAGTTCGGAACTAGCGGGAGGCGTCGAGCAGTACTTC CASSSELAGGVEQYF
TRBJ1-2 . TRBV7-9 . TGTGCCAGCGACAGGTCGTTCACGGGGGGCTACACCTTC CASDRSFTGGYTF
TRBJ1-5 many TRBV20-1 TRBD1 TGCAGTGCTAGCAGGGACAGCTACTTTTATAGCAATCAGCCCCAGCATTTT CSASRDSYFYSNQPQHF
TRBJ2-2 . TRBV24-1 . TGTGCCACCTCTTCAGCAGCGGGGAACACCGGGGAGCTGTTTTTT CATSSAAGNTGELFF
TRBJ1-3 . TRBV10-3 . TGTGCCATCAGTGGGGGAAACACCATATATTTT CAISGGNTIYF
TRBJ1-5 . TRBV12-3/TRBV12-4 . TGTGCCAGCAGCTTCCCAGGGACGGTGGACCTTTATAGCAATCAGCCCCAGCATTTT CASSFPGTVDLYSNQPQHF
TRBJ1-2 . TRBV7-9 . TGTGCCAGCAGCTCCATTCCCGCCCCTGGCTACACCTTC CASSSIPAPGYTF
TRBJ1-1 many TRBV27 . TGTGCCAGCAGCCAGGGGAGGTGGACTGAAGCTTTCTTT CASSQGRWTEAFF
TRBJ1-5 many TRBV7-2 . TGTGCCAGCAGCTCCGCGCGGGAGGGGAGCAATCAGCCCCAGCATTTT CASSSAREGSNQPQHF
TRBJ1-1 . TRBV3-1 TRBD1 TGTGCCAGCAGCCAAGCTACAGGGGGCAGCGGAGCTTTCTTT CASSQATGGSGAFF
TRBJ1-4 . TRBV6-1 TRBD1 TGTGCCAGCAGACTCGGGACAGGGGGTGAAAAACTGTTTTTT CASRLGTGGEKLFF
TRBJ1-1 . TRBV10-2 . TGCGCCAGCAAACAAGGGGTTGGCACTGAAGCTTTCTTT CASKQGVGTEAFF
TRBJ2-4 few TRBV6-1 . TGTGCCAGCACCGCCTACCGCGGGGACCTAGCCAAAAACATTCAGTACTTC CASTAYRGDLAKNIQYF
TRBJ2-5 . TRBV6-5 . TGTGCCAGCAGTTACTCGGCGGAGACCCAGTACTTC CASSYSAETQYF
TRBJ1-2 many TRBV24-1 TRBD1 TGTGCCACCAGTGACGGACAGGGTGGTAATGGCTACACCTTC CATSDGQGGNGYTF
TRBJ1-1 many TRBV12-3/TRBV12-4 . TGTGCCAGCAGTTTGGTGGGGAGCACTGAAGCTTTCTTT CASSLVGSTEAFF
TRBJ2-5 many TRBV12-3/TRBV12-4 . TGTGCCAGCAGCCGGGTGGGGGGCAACCAAGAGACCCAGTACTTC CASSRVGGNQETQYF
TRBJ1-1 many TRBV28 TRBD1 TGTGCCAGCAGTGTGATCGGGACAGAGCACACTGAAGCTTTCTTT CASSVIGTEHTEAFF
TRBJ2-7 . TRBV15 TRBD1 TGTGCCACCAGCAAGGGACAGGCCCCTTACGAGCAGTACTTC CATSKGQAPYEQYF
TRBJ1-5 many TRBV12-3/TRBV12-4 TRBD1 TGTGCCAGCAGCCTCGGACAGGGACGAAATCAGCCCCAGCATTTT CASSLGQGRNQPQHF